This T cell receptor (beta chain) is drawn from a study of blood T cell repertoires in COVID-19 (TCRdb year 2020). A note on the overall study: Samples from collaborators originated in the United States, Italy and Spain and spanned both the acute and convalescent phases of COVID-19. The prospective study material was composed of cDNA or gDNA derived from T cells, B-cell-depleted T cells, or PBMCs. The dataset comprised deeply sampled blood TCRbeta repertoires from subjects exposed to, actively infected with, or recovered from COVID-19. A freely available public database, intended as a resource for researchers studying the immune response to SARS-CoV-2, is where the repertoires were released. Samples were obtained from the ongoing ImmuneRACE study (first 160 participants) and from roughly 1,300 subjects provided by 6 global collaborators. Nearly every sample came with metadata listing a de-identified subject ID, COVID-19 status, age in years and sex. HLA class I and class II types, where available, came from metadata supplied by the sample provider rather than from assay-based typing. What the work shows at the level of the full study, not this receptor alone: The amount of clinical and demographic metadata varied by source and participant and was provided uncurated.

Notes on this clone: Its specific antigen is unknown. Per-nucleotide qualities are absent, and no much larger clonotype sits a single base away.

The immunoSEQ Assay, a bias-controlled multiplex PCR, was used to amplify TCRbeta CDR3 regions from genomic DNA. Concerning the study's data processing: The number of nucleated cells in each sample was estimated from the amplification of reference gene primers within the assay. To quantify the absolute abundance of each unique TCRbeta CDR3 rearrangement, sequence reads were collapsed and filtered. For each sample, productive Simpson clonality was calculated as the square root of Simpson's diversity index across productive rearrangements. TCRdb re-hosts the immuneACCESS table, in-frame sequences only. Its copies lack some clones; in the studies checked, an unresolved V gene accounts for under half of them, and the cause for the rest is not known. V, J and clone size are those of that table, while D and trimming were read from the DNA. This sample is represented by 300,000 to 350,000 clones; about 90% of them were singletons. The ten top clones hold roughly 1% of the sample.

CDR1 and CDR2, per the germline V gene (reference sequence), are PRHDT and FYEKMQ. Relative to germline, V is 4 bases shorter and J is 7 bases shorter, with 11 bases between their ends. The CDR3 goes from the cysteine to the phenylalanine over 13 residues. Just CDR3 DNA is preserved here, 39 bases in frame from base 1. Participants in the prospective study were enrolled through a virtual design, were aged roughly 18 to 100 years, and lived in 24 United States geographic areas. To assign participants to cohorts, the prospective study relied on clinical history that participants themselves reported in a screening survey and a study questionnaire. For ImmuneRACE Cohort 3, a participant was defined as recovered based on two consecutive negative NP/OP PCR tests, clearance by a healthcare professional, or resolution of symptoms. In the prospective study, mobile phlebotomists collected whole blood, serum and a nasopharyngeal or oropharyngeal swab from each participant. Prospective study participants could optionally give additional blood draws and questionnaires over an approximately 2-month period. Before DNA extraction, blood samples from the prospective study were shipped at room temperature or frozen.

Sequenced material: PBMCs or T cells enriched from blood (not recorded which). This sequence was found in a woman in her twenties or thirties who had recovered from COVID-19. Recombination connected TRBV13 to TRBJ1-5, with TRBD1 as a weak D call on 5 bases. In nucleotide form, the sequence is TGTGCCAGCAGCTGGCAGGGTGGCCAGCCCCAGCATTTT. It translates to CASSWQGGQPQHF.